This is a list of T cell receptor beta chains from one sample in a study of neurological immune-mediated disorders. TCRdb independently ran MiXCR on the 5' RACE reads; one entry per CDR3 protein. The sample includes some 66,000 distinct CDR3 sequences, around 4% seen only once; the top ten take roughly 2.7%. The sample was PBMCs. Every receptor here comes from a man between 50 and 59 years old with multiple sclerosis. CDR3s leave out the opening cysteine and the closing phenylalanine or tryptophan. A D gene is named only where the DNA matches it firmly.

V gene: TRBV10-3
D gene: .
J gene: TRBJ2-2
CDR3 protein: AISVRAGTGELF

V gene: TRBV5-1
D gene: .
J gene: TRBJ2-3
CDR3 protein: ASSLTGPDTQY

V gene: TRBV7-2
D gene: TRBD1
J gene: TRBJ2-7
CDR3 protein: ASSLAGTVYEQY

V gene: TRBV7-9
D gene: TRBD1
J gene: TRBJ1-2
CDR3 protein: ASSSRRTGAYGYT

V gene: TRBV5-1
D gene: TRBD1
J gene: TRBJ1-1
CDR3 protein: ASSLEDRGLARAF

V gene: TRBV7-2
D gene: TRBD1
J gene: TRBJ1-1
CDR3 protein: ASSLNAGGEAF

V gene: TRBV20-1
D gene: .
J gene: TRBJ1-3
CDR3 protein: SASRLSGNTIY

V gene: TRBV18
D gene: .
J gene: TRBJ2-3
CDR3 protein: ASSLGTTASTDTQY

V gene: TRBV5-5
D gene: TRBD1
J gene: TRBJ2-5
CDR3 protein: ASSSGTGGVTQY

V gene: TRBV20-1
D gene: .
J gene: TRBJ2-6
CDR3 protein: SALTQGGSGANVLT

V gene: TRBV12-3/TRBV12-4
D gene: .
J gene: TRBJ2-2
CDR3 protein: ASSTPRNTGELF

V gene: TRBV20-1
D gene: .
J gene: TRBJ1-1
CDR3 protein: SARSRRGDGEAF

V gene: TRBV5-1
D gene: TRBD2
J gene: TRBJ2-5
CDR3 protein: ASSLIGLAGGYETQY

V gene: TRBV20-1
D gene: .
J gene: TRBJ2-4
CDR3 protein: SARDGRVAYNIQY

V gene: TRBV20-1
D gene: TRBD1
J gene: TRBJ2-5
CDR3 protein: SARDVQGVKTQY

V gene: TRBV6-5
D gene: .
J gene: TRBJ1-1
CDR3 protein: ASSHWDGASTF

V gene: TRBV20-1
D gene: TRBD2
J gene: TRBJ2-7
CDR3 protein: SASGLAGYEQY

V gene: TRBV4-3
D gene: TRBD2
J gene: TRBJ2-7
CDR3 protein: ASSQSSGGYEQY

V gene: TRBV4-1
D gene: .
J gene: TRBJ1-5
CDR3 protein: ASSQDRDNNQPQN

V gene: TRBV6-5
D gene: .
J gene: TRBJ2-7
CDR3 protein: ASSPNRVSYEQY

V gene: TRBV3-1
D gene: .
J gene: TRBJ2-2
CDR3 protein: ASSSGTTRGELF

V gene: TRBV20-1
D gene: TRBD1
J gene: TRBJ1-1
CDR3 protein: SARTGAYNTEAF

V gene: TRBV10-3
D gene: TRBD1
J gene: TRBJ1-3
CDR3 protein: AISGGDSSSGNTIY

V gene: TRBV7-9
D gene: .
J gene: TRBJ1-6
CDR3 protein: ASSFGDNSPLH

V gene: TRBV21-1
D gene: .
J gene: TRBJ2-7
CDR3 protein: ASSKARDGLYEQY

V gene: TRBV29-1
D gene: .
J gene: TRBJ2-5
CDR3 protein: SAVPRGRIWTQY

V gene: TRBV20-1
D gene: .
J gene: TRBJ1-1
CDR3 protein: SAPTALVNTEAF

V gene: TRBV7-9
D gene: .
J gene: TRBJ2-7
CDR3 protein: ASSPPRHTTYEQY

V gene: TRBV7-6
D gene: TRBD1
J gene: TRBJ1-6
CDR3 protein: ASSPTGGSSPLH

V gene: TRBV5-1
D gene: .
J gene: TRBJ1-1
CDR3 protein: ASSLWGGTEAF

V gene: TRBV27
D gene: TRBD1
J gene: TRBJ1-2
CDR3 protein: ASRDRDRGTSGYT

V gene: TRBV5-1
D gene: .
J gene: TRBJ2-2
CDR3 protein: ASSSAGQHNTGELF

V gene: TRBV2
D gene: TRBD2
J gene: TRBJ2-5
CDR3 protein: ASGTNKGETQY

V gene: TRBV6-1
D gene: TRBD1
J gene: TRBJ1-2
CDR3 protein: ASSREGARWGYT

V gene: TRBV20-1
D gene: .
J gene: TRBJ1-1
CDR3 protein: SVLQGPTEAF

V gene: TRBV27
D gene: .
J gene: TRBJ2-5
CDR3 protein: ASSLSARETQY

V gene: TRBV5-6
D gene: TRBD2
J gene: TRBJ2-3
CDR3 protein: ASSFRTSGESTDTQY

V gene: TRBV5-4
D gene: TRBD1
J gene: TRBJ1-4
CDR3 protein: ASSSDRSTEKLF

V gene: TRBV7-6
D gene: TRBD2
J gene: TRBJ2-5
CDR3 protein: ASSLAPGARGGETQY

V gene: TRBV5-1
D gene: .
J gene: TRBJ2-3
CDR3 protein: ASSLAPTSTDTQY

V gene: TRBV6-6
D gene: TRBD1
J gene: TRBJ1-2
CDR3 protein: ASSYDRGNYGYT

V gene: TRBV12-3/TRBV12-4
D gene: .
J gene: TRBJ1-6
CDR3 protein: ASSPTRGISPLH

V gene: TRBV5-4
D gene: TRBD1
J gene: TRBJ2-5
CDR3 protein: ASSTTGGLETQY

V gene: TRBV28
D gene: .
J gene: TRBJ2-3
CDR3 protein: ASSAGGTDTQY

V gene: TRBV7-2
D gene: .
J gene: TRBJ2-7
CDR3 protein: ASSPQGLDEQY

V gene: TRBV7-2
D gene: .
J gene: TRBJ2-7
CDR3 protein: ASSLSHLQAYEQY

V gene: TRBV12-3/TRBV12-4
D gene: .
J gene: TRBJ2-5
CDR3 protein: ASSLRDSQETQY

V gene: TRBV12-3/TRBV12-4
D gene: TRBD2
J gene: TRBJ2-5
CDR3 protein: ASSSPGLAEETQY

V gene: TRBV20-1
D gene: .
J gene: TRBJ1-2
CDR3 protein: SARGGSVAHGYT

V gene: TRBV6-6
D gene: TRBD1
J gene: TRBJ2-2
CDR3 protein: ASNTRGHYTGELF

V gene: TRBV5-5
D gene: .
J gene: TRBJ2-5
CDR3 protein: ASSPAGDVVWETQY

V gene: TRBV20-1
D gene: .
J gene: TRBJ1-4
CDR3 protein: SVLGPARYNEKLF

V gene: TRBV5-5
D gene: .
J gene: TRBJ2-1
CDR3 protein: ASSLEGRHNEQF

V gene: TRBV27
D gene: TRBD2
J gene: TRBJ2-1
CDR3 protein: ASTGGAREQF

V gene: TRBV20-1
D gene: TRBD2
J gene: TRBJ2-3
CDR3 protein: SARVAGEETDTQY